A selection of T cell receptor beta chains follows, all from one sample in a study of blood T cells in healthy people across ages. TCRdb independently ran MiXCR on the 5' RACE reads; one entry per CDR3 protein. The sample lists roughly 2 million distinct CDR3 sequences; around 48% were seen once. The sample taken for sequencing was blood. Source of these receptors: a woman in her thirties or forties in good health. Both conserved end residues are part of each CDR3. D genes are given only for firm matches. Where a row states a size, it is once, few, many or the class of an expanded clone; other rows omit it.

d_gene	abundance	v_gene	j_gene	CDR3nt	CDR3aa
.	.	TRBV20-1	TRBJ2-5	TGCAGTGCTAGGAGGGCCCAGGTCCCTGAGACCCAGTACTTC	CSARRAQVPETQYF
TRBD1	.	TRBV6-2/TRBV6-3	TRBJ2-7	TGTGCCAGCAGTCCCGACCGGGCAGGGGGCTACGAGCAGTACTTC	CASSPDRAGGYEQYF
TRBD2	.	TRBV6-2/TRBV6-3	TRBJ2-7	TGTGCCAGCAATCCACGGGGGGGCAATTCCTACGAGCAGTACTTC	CASNPRGGNSYEQYF
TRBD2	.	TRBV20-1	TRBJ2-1	TGCAGTGCTAGAGGCGGGACTAGCGGTTACAATGAGCAGTTCTTC	CSARGGTSGYNEQFF
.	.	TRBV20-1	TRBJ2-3	TGCAGTGCTTCCCACTCGACGGGACAACCCACAGATACGCAGTATTTT	CSASHSTGQPTDTQYF
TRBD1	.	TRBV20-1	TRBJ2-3	TGCAGTGCTCCCGGGGATTGGACAGGGGGTGGGGGAGGGACAGATACGCAGTATTTT	CSAPGDWTGGGGGTDTQYF
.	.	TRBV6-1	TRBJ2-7	TGTGCCAGCAGCGGTAAGAGATACTACGAGCAGTACTTC	CASSGKRYYEQYF
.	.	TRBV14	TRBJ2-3	TGTGCCAGCAGCCTACCCCAGAGCACAGATACGCAGTATTTT	CASSLPQSTDTQYF
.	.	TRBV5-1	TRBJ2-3	TGCGCCAGCAGCCCAACGACCGAGAGTACGCAGTATTTT	CASSPTTESTQYF
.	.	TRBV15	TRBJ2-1	TGTGCCACCAGCAGAGATAAAGCGGGCTCCTACGAGCAGTTCTTC	CATSRDKAGSYEQFF
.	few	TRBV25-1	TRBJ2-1	TGTGCCAGCAGTGATCTTCCCCAACGGACTGGTTACAATGAGCAGTTCTTC	CASSDLPQRTGYNEQFF
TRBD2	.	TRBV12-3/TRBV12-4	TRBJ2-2	TGTGCCAGCAAAACTAGCGGCGGGTCTTTCACCGGGGAGCTGTTTTTT	CASKTSGGSFTGELFF
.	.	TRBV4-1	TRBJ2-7	TGCGCCAGCAGCCAAGGAGGGTGGCTTACCGAGCAGTACTTC	CASSQGGWLTEQYF
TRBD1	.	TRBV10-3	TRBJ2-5	TGTGCCATCAGTGAGCGGGGACAGCAAGAGACCCAGTACTTC	CAISERGQQETQYF
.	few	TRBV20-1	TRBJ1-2	TGCAGTGCTACCCTGATAGGAGTAGGCCCCTATGGCTACACCTTC	CSATLIGVGPYGYTF
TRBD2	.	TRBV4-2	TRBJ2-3	TGTGCCAGCAGCCTAAAGCGGACTAGCGGGGAAGAAGATACGCAGTATTTT	CASSLKRTSGEEDTQYF
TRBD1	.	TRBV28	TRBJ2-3	TGTGCCAGCAGTCTGGGGACAGAGTCCACAGATACGCAGTATTTT	CASSLGTESTDTQYF
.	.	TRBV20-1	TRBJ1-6	TGCAGTGCTAGAGACCAGACACATTCACCCCTCCACTTT	CSARDQTHSPLHF
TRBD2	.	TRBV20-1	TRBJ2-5	TGCAGTGCTAGAGATCCCTGGGAAGGGAGGGGCCAAGAGACCCAGTACTTC	CSARDPWEGRGQETQYF
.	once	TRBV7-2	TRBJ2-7	TGTGCCAGCAGCTGGGGGGTACAGGGCTACGAGCAGTACTTC	CASSWGVQGYEQYF
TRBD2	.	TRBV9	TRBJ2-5	TGTGCCAGCAGCGTAGAGGGACTAGCGGAAGAGACCCAGTACTTC	CASSVEGLAEETQYF
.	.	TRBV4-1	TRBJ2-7	TGCGCCAGCAGCCAAGGGCACGGTTCGGTCTCCTACGAGCAGTACTTC	CASSQGHGSVSYEQYF
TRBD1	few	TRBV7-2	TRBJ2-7	TGTGCCAGCAGCGCCCGGGACAGGGGACCATACGAGCAGTACTTC	CASSARDRGPYEQYF
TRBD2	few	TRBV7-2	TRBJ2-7	TGTGCCAGCAGCTTGACGACTAGCGGCTACTACGAGCAGTACTTC	CASSLTTSGYYEQYF
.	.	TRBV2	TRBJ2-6	TGTGCCAGCAGCGCTTTATTTACTGGGAGCACTGGGGCCAACGTCCTGACTTTC	CASSALFTGSTGANVLTF
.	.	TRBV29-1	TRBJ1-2	TGCAGCGTTGACGTAGGGATCTATGGCTACACCTTC	CSVDVGIYGYTF
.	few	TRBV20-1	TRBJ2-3	TGCAGTGCTAAGGGGTATAGCGATACGCAGTATTTT	CSAKGYSDTQYF
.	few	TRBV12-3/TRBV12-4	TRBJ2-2	TGTGCCAGCAGTTTACTCGAAAACACCGGGGAGCTGTTTTTT	CASSLLENTGELFF
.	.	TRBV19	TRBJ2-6	TGTGCCAGTAGTCCTCACAGGGACTCTGGGGCCAACGTCCTGACTTTC	CASSPHRDSGANVLTF
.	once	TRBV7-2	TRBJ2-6	TGTGCCAGCACCTTAACTGGGGACGGGGCCAACGTCCTGACTTTC	CASTLTGDGANVLTF
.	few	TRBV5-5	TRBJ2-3	TGTGCCAGCAGCGTGTATGGGGCCACAGATACGCAGTATTTT	CASSVYGATDTQYF
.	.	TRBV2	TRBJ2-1	TGTGCCAGCAGTCAAAACCTCAGGCAGAGTGAGCAGTTCTTC	CASSQNLRQSEQFF
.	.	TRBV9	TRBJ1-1	TGTGCCAGCAGCGTAGGTCCAGGGGATATGGACACTGAAGCTTTCTTT	CASSVGPGDMDTEAFF
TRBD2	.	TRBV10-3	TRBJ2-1	TGTGCCATCGGGGGAGGGACCTACAATGAGCAGTTCTTC	CAIGGGTYNEQFF
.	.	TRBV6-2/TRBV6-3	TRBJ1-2	TGTGCCAGCAGTTCCTTTGGAGGCTCCCCCTATGGCTACACCTTC	CASSSFGGSPYGYTF
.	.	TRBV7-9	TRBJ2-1	TGTGCCAGCAGCTCCGGGACGGAGGACTACAATGAGCAGTTCTTC	CASSSGTEDYNEQFF
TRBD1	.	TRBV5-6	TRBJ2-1	TGTGCCAGCAGCTACATTACAGGGGGCTCCTACAATGAGCAGTTCTTC	CASSYITGGSYNEQFF
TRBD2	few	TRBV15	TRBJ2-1	TGTGCCACCAGCAGAGGTACTAGCGGGGCTGACAATGAGCAGTTCTTC	CATSRGTSGADNEQFF
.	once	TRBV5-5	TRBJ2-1	TGTGCCAGCAGCTTGACCAGCCCATCGACGAATAAGCAGTTCTTC	CASSLTSPSTNKQFF
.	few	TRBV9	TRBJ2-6	TGTGCCAGCAGCGTAGGCCAGTTAGGTGGGGCCAACGTCCTGACTTTC	CASSVGQLGGANVLTF
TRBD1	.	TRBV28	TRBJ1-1	TGTGCCAGCAGTCGCCTCACAGGGGGCACTGAAGCTTTCTTT	CASSRLTGGTEAFF
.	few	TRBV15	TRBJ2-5	TGTGCCACTACAAAGGACGGATTCCAAGAGACCCAGTACTTC	CATTKDGFQETQYF
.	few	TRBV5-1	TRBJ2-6	TGCGCCATCCGAGGACAAGGATCAACTGGGGCCAACGTCCTGACTTTC	CAIRGQGSTGANVLTF
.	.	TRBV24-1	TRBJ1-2	TGTGCCACCAGTGATTCAATTGGGACGGGACGCTTTTCTGGTGGCTACACCTTC	CATSDSIGTGRFSGGYTF
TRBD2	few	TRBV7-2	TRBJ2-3	TGTGCCAGCAGCTTAGCGTGGGCTAGCGGAATCACAGATACGCAGTATTTT	CASSLAWASGITDTQYF
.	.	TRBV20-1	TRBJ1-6	TGCAGTGCTAAAGAAGTTATCGGGGGGTATAATTCACCCCTCCACTTT	CSAKEVIGGYNSPLHF